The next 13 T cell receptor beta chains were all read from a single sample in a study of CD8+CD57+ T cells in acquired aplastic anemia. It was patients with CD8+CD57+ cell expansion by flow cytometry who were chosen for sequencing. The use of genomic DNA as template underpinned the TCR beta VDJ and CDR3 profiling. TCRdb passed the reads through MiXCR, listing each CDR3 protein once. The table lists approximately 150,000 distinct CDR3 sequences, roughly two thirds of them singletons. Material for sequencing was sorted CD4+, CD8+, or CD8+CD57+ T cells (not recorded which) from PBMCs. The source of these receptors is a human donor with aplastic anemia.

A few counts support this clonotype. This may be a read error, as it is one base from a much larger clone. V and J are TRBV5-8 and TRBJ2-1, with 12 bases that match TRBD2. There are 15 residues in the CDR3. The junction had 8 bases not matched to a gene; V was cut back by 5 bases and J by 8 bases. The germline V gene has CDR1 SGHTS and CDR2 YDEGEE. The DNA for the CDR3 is TGTGCCAGCAGTGAGGCTAGCGGGGGGGCCTATGAGCAGTTCTTC. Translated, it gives CASSEASGGAYEQFF.

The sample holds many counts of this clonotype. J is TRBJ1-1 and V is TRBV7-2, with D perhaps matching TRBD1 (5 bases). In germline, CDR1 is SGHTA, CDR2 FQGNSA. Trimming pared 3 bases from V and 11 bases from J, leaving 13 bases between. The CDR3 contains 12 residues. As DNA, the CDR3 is TGTGCCAGCAGCTTCGGGGGACCCGAGGCTTTCTTT. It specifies CASSFGGPEAFF.

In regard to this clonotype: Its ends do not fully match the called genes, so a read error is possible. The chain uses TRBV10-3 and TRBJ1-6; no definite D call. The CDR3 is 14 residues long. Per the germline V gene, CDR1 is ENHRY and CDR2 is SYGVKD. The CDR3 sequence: CASSYSIGSTPLHF. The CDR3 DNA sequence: TGTGCCAGCAGTTACTCGATCGGGTCCACACCCCTCCACTTT.

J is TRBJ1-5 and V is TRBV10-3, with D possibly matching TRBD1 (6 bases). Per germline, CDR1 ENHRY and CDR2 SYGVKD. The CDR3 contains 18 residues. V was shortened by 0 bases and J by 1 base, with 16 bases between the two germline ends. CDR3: CAISESNGPGDSNQPQHF. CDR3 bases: TGTGCCATCAGTGAGTCTAATGGGCCAGGGGACAGCAATCAGCCCCAGCATTTT.

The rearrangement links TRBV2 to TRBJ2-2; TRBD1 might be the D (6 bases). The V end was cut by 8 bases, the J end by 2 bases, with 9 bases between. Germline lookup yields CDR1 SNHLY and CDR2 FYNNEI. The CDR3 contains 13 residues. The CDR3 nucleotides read TGTGCCAGCGGACAGACAAACACCGGGGAGCTGTTTTTT. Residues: CASGQTNTGELFF.

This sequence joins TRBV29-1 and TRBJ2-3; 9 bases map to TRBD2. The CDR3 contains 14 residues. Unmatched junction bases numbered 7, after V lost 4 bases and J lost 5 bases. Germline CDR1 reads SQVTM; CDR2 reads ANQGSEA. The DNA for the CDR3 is TGCAGCGTTGCCGGCGGGGGGGCCGAAGATACGCAGTATTTT. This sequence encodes CSVAGGGAEDTQYF.

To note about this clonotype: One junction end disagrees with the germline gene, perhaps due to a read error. CDR3 nucleotides: TGTGCCAGCAGCCCGCGGGACAGGGGGTCAGGAAACACCATATATTTT. Amino acid sequence: CASSPRDRGSGNTIYF. The gene calls are TRBV5-1 and TRBJ1-3, with 11 bases identical to TRBD1. There are 16 residues in the CDR3. Germline CDR1 SGHRS, CDR2 YFSETQ.

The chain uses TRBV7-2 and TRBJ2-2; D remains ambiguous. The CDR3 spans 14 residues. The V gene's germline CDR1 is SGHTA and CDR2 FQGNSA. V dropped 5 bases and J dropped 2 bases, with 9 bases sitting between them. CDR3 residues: CASSHTANTGELFF. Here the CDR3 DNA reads TGTGCCAGCAGCCACACAGCAAACACCGGGGAGCTGTTTTTT.

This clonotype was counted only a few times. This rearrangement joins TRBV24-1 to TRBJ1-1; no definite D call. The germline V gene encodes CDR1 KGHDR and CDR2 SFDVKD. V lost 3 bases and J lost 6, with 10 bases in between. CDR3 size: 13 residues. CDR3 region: CATSDAAAAEAFF. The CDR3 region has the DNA TGTGCCACCAGTGATGCGGCAGCGGCTGAAGCTTTCTTT.

The CDR3 region is CASSEMVGTYGYTF. CDR3 in DNA: TGCGCCAGCAGTGAGATGGTGGGGACCTATGGCTACACCTTC. This chain joins TRBV10-2 and TRBJ1-2; possibly TRBD1 for D (5 bases). This CDR3 region has 14 residues. The germline V gene encodes CDR1 WSHSY and CDR2 SAAADI. Trimming cost V 2 bases and J 4 bases, with 11 bases left between them.

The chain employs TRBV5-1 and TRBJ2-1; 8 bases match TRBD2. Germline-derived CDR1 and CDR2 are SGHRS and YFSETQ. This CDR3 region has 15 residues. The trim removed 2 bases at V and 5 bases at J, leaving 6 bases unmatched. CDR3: CASSLLAGLDNEQFF. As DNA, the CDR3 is TGCGCCAGCAGCTTATTAGCGGGACTCGACAATGAGCAGTTCTTC.

CDR3 sequence: CASSSGTGVSGANVLTF. CDR3 bases: TGTGCCAGCAGCTCAGGGACAGGTGTCTCTGGGGCCAACGTCCTGACTTTC. The chain recombines TRBV7-2 with TRBJ2-6, with 8 bases that match TRBD1. Germline CDR1 SGHTA, CDR2 FQGNSA. V trimming: 4 bases; J trimming: 0 bases; junction bases outside the gene matches: 5. The CDR3 length is 17 residues.

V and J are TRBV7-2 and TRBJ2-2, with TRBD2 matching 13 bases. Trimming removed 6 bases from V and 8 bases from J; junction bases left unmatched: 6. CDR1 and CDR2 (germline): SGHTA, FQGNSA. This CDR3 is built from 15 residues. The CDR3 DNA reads TGTGCCAGCAGGACCGGACTAGCGGGGGCGGGGGAGCTGTTTTTT. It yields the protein CASRTGLAGAGELFF.